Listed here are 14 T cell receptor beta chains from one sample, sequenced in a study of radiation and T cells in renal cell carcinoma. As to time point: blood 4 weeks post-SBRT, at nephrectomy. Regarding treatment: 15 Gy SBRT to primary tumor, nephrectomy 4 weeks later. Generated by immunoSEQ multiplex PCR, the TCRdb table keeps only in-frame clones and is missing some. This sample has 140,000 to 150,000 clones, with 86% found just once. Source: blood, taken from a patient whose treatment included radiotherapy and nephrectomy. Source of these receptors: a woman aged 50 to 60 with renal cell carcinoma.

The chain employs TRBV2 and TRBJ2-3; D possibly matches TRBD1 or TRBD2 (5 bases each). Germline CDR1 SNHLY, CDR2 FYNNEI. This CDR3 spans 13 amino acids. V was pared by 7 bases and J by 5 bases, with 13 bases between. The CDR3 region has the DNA TGTGCCAGCAATCGGGACCCAGGAGATACGCAGTATTTT. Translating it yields CASNRDPGDTQYF.

The chain's CDR3 is CASSRGTAYNEQFF. The CDR3 nucleotides read TGTGCCAGCAGCCGCGGGACAGCCTACAATGAGCAGTTCTTC. This chain connects TRBV7-2 to TRBJ2-1, with D perhaps TRBD1 (7 bases). Germline assignment: CDR1 SGHTA and CDR2 FQGNSA. The V and J ends lost 5 bases and 2 bases respectively, with 10 bases between them. The CDR3 contains 14 residues.

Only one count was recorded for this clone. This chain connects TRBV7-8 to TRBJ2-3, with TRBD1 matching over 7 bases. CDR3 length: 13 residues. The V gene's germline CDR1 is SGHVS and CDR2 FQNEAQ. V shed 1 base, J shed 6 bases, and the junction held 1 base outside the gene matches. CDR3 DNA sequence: TGTGCCAGCAGCTTAGAGGGGGCCGATACGCAGTATTTT. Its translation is CASSLEGADTQYF. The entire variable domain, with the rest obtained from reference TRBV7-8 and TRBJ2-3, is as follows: GAGVSQSPRYKVAKRGQDVALRCDPISGHVSLFWYQQALGQGPEFLTYFQNEAQLDKSGLPSDRFFAERPEGSVSTLKIQRTQQEDSAVYLCASSLEGADTQYFGPGTRLTVL.

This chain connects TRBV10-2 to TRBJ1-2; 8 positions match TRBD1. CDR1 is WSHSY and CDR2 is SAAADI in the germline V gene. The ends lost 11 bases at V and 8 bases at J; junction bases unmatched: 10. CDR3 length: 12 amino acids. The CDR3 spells CASTGVSGGYTF. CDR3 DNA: TGCGCCTCGACAGGGGTTTCGGGGGGCTACACCTTC.

The CDR3 spells CASTRIQVSNSPLHF. The CDR3, as DNA: TGTGCCAGCACCCGCATTCAGGTTTCCAATTCACCCCTCCACTTT. The V call is TRBV28, the J call TRBJ1-6; no clear D gene. Looked up from germline, CDR1 is MDHEN and CDR2 is SYDVKM. The CDR3 covers 15 residues. Trimming took 7 bases from V and 7 from J, leaving 17 bases between them.

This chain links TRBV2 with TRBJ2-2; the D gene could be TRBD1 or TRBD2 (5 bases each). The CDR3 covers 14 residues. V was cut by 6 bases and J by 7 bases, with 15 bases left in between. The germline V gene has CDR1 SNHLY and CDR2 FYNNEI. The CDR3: CASSSGTRGGELFF. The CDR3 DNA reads TGTGCCAGCAGCTCCGGGACCCGGGGCGGGGAGCTGTTTTTT.

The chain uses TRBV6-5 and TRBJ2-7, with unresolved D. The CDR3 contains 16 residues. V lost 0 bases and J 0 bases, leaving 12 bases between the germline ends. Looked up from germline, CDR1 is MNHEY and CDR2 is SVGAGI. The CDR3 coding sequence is TGTGCCAGCAGTTACTCGTGGGCAGAAACCTCCTACGAGCAGTACTTC. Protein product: CASSYSWAETSYEQYF.

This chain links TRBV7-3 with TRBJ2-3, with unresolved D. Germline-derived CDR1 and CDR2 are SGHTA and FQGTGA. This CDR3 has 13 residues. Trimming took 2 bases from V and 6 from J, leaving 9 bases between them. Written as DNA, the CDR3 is TGTGCCAGCAGCTTATCGGCCTTTGATACGCAGTATTTT. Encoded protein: CASSLSAFDTQYF.

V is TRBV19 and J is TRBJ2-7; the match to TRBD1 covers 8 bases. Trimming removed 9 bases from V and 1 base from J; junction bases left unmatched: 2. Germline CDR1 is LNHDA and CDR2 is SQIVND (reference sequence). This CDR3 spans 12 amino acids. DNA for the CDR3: TGTGCCAGGGACAGGGAGTCCTACGAGCAGTACTTC. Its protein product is CARDRESYEQYF.

The CDR3 loop reads CASSLSNNYEQYF. Written as DNA, the CDR3 is TGTGCCAGCAGCTTAAGCAACAACTACGAGCAGTACTTC. The rearrangement uses TRBV7-2 and TRBJ2-7; no clear D gene. The CDR3 sequence is 13 residues long. The germline CDR1 and CDR2 sequences are SGHTA and FQGNSA. The V end was cut by 2 bases, the J end by 3 bases, with 8 bases between.

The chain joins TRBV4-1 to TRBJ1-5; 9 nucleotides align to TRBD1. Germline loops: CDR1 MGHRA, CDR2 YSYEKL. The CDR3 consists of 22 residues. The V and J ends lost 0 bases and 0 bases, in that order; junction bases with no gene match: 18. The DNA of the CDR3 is TGCGCCAGCAGCCAAGATCTTTTAGGACAGGGGTTGGAACGATATAGCAATCAGCCCCAGCATTTT. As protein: CASSQDLLGQGLERYSNQPQHF.

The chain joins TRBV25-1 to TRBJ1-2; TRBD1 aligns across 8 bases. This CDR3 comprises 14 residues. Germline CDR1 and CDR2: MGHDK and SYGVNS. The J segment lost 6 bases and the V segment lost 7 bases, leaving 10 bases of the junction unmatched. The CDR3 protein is CASTIQGAEDGYTF. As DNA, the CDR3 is TGTGCCAGCACCATTCAGGGGGCTGAGGATGGCTACACCTTC.

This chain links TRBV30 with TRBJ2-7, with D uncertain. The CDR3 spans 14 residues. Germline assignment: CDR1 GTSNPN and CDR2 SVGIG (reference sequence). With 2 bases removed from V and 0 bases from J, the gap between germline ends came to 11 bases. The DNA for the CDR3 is TGTGCCTGGAGTCTAAGTACAACCTCCTACGAGCAGTACTTC. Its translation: CAWSLSTTSYEQYF.

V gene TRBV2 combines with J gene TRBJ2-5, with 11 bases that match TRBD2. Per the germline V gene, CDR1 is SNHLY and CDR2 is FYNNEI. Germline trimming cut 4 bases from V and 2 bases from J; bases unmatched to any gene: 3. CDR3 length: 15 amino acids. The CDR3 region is CASSARTSGQETQYF. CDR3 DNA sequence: TGTGCCAGCAGTGCCCGGACTAGCGGGCAAGAGACCCAGTACTTC.